These 22 T cell receptor beta chains came from one sample sequenced in a study of radiation and T cells in renal cell carcinoma. Generated by immunoSEQ multiplex PCR, the TCRdb table keeps only in-frame clones and is missing some. The sample comprises under 35,000 clones, 81% of which are singletons, and approximately 33% rests with the top ten. Documented time point: blood 4 weeks post-SBRT, at nephrectomy. Documented treatment: 15 Gy SBRT to primary tumor, nephrectomy 4 weeks later. The sample was blood, taken from a patient whose treatment included radiotherapy and nephrectomy. These receptors came from a man aged 60-69 years with renal cell carcinoma.

This sequence joins TRBV19 and TRBJ2-7, with D unresolved. The CDR3 contains 13 residues. Germline lookup yields CDR1 LNHDA and CDR2 SQIVND (reference sequence). The V and J ends lost 6 bases and 2 bases respectively, with 11 bases between them. This chain's CDR3 is CASRDRGTYEQYF. CDR3 bases: TGTGCCAGTAGGGACCGTGGCACCTACGAGCAGTACTTC.

The genes are TRBV11-2 and TRBJ2-7, with 13 bases fitting TRBD2. Germline V gives CDR1 SGHAT, CDR2 FQNNGV. With V trimmed by 5 bases and J by 4 bases, 5 bases remained unmatched. The CDR3 consists of 15 residues. CDR3 sequence: CASSQGLAGVYEQYF. The CDR3 DNA is TGTGCCAGCAGCCAAGGACTAGCGGGAGTTTACGAGCAGTACTTC.

The chain employs TRBV6-5 and TRBJ2-5, with D uncertain. V dropped 6 bases and J dropped 5 bases, with 4 bases sitting between them. CDR1 MNHEY and CDR2 SVGAGI come from the germline V gene. The CDR3 totals 10 residues. Here the CDR3 DNA reads TGTGCCAGCAGGGGGGAGACCCAGTACTTC. Protein: CASRGETQYF.

This clone was seen a single time. The V gene is TRBV6-6, the J gene TRBJ1-5; the match to TRBD1 covers 12 bases. CDR3 size: 16 residues. V lost 2 bases and J lost 7; bases outside the gene matches: 6. CDR1 and CDR2 from the germline V gene are MNHNY and SVGAGI (reference sequence). The DNA of the CDR3 is TGTGCCAGCAGTTACGCGCGGGGACAGGGGGCACAGCCCCAGCATTTT. Translated: CASSYARGQGAQPQHF.

The chain is built from TRBV5-5 and TRBJ2-3; 7 nucleotides agree with TRBD2. Germline V CDR1 and CDR2: SGHKS, YYEKEE (reference sequence). The CDR3 extends over 14 amino acids. Losses at the gene ends were 6 bases for V and 5 bases for J; bases not matched to a gene: 9. CDR3 region: CASIHAGVVDTQYF. CDR3 coding DNA: TGTGCCAGCATACATGCGGGAGTTGTAGATACGCAGTATTTT.

This clone was seen once. The V call is TRBV6-1, the J call TRBJ2-1; D is undetermined. The V end lost 2 bases, the J end lost 7 bases, and 9 bases lay between the germline ends. The CDR3 sequence is 13 residues long. Germline V gives CDR1 MNHNS, CDR2 SASEGT. CDR3 loop: CASSETRLNEQFF. DNA for the CDR3: TGTGCCAGCAGTGAAACAAGGTTAAATGAGCAGTTCTTC.

The chain links TRBV5-1 to TRBJ2-7, with a weak D call TRBD1 (6 bases). V was cut by 4 bases and J by 4 bases, with 15 bases left in between. The germline V gene encodes CDR1 SGHRS and CDR2 YFSETQ. The CDR3 is 14 residues long. CDR3 DNA: TGCGCCAGCAGCCTGCCGGGACAAGAATACGAGCAGTACTTC. It translates to CASSLPGQEYEQYF.

The chain is built from TRBV10-3 and TRBJ1-1; 7 bases fit TRBD1. CDR1 is ENHRY, CDR2 SYGVKD, per germline. V shed 1 base, J shed 7 bases, and the junction held 3 bases outside the gene matches. The CDR3 spans 13 residues. The DNA for the CDR3 is TGTGCCATCAGTGAGTGGGACAGAGATGAAGCTTTCTTT. Its protein product is CAISEWDRDEAFF.

V usage is TRBV18 and J usage is TRBJ2-7; 8 positions agree with TRBD2. From germline, CDR1 is KGHSH and CDR2 LQKENI. J lost 1 base, V lost 3 bases, and 5 bases had no gene match. The CDR3 covers 15 residues. DNA of the CDR3: TGTGCCAGCTCACCCTGGTCTAGCGGGTCCTACGAGCAGTACTTC. Protein product: CASSPWSSGSYEQYF.

This clone appeared a single time. The chain combines TRBV27 with TRBJ2-2, with D maybe TRBD1 (5 bases). The CDR3 has 15 amino acids. V was cut by 3 bases and J by 4 bases, with 12 bases left in between. Germline assignment: CDR1 MNHEY and CDR2 SMNVEV (reference sequence). The CDR3 loop is CASSFRQGITGELFF. The CDR3 DNA reads as TGTGCCAGCAGTTTCCGGCAGGGAATCACCGGGGAGCTGTTTTTT.

The chain has TRBV7-8 and TRBJ2-2; D not resolved. CDR1 and CDR2 from the germline V gene are SGHVS and FQNEAQ. V was shortened by 5 bases and J by 6 bases, with 10 bases between the two germline ends. This CDR3 spans 13 amino acids. The CDR3 DNA is TGTGCCAGCAGCCAAATGCTAGCCGGGGAGCTGTTTTTT. Encoded protein: CASSQMLAGELFF. Based on the CDR3 plus reference TRBV7-8 and TRBJ2-2, the full variable domain is GAGVSQSPRYKVAKRGQDVALRCDPISGHVSLFWYQQALGQGPEFLTYFQNEAQLDKSGLPSDRFFAERPEGSVSTLKIQRTQQEDSAVYLCASSQMLAGELFFGEGSRLTVL.

This chain links TRBV7-9 with TRBJ2-7; a possible D gene is TRBD2 (6 bases). Trimming shortened V by 5 bases and J by 6 bases, and 20 bases separated the two germline ends. The CDR3 covers 15 residues. In germline, CDR1 is SEHNR, CDR2 FQNEAQ (reference sequence). The CDR3 spells CASSPKTRLVSEQYF. CDR3 DNA sequence: TGTGCCAGCAGCCCGAAAACCCGACTAGTTTCCGAGCAGTACTTC.

The chain carries TRBV7-9 and TRBJ2-7; a weak D match, TRBD2 (5 bases). Deletions cut 5 bases from V and 4 bases from J, with 15 bases between. The CDR3 consists of 14 residues. CDR1 and CDR2 from the germline V gene are SEHNR and FQNEAQ (reference sequence). CDR3 amino acids: CASSRTGERYEQYF. In nucleotides, the CDR3 is TGTGCCAGCAGCCGGACTGGGGAGCGATACGAGCAGTACTTC.

The chain combines TRBV5-4 with TRBJ2-7, with 7 bases matching TRBD2. Germline trimming cut 4 bases from V and 4 bases from J; bases unmatched to any gene: 11. Germline lookup yields CDR1 SGHNT and CDR2 YYREEE (reference sequence). The CDR3 loop spans 15 amino acids. The CDR3 DNA reads as TGTGCCAGCAGCCCCCCGGGACTACCTACTTACGAGCAGTACTTC. Its translation: CASSPPGLPTYEQYF. Based on the CDR3 plus reference TRBV5-4 and TRBJ2-7, the full variable domain is ETGVTQSPTHLIKTRGQQVTLRCSSQSGHNTVSWYQQALGQGPQFIFQYYREEENGRGNFPPRFSGLQFPNYSSELNVNALELDDSALYLCASSPPGLPTYEQYFGPGTRLTVT.

The chain recombines TRBV28 with TRBJ1-5; D not resolved. Germline V gives CDR1 MDHEN, CDR2 SYDVKM. The CDR3 totals 13 residues. V was clipped by 5 bases and J by 5 bases, with 10 bases between them. The chain's CDR3 is CASSPLIYQPQHF. DNA for the CDR3: TGTGCCAGCAGTCCACTAATTTATCAGCCCCAGCATTTT.

The V gene is TRBV14, the J gene TRBJ2-5, with TRBD1 as a possible D gene (6 bases). The germline V gene has CDR1 SGHDN and CDR2 FVKESK. This CDR3 region has 16 residues. Trimming took 1 base from V and 5 from J, leaving 17 bases between them. In DNA form, the CDR3 reads TGTGCCAGCAGCCAAGCGACAGGCGGGTGGAGTGAGACCCAGTACTTC. It is translated as CASSQATGGWSETQYF.

This chain links TRBV27 with TRBJ2-7; the match to TRBD1 covers 8 bases. The CDR3 consists of 13 residues. Germline CDR1 reads MNHEY; CDR2 reads SMNVEV (reference sequence). This CDR3 is CAGGQVPTYEQYF. DNA for the CDR3: TGTGCAGGGGGACAGGTACCAACCTACGAGCAGTACTTC.

The chain is built from TRBV20-1 and TRBJ2-1; no clear D. The V and J ends lost 7 bases and 6 bases respectively, with 7 bases between them. In germline, CDR1 is DFQATT, CDR2 SNEGSKA (reference sequence). The CDR3 runs 10 residues. CDR3 in DNA: TGCAGTGTTCCGGGCAATGAGCAGTTCTTC. Translation: CSVPGNEQFF.

V usage is TRBV10-1 and J usage is TRBJ2-3; the match to TRBD1 covers 7 bases. Per the germline V gene, CDR1 is WNHNN and CDR2 is SYGVQD (reference sequence). Trimming removed 2 bases from V and 2 bases from J; junction bases left unmatched: 10. The CDR3 has 17 residues. CDR3 protein: CASSEPRDRTTTDTQYF. The CDR3 DNA sequence: TGCGCCAGCAGTGAGCCCCGGGACAGAACTACCACAGATACGCAGTATTTT.

The chain employs TRBV27 and TRBJ2-7; D gene ambiguous. V was clipped by 3 bases and J by 3 bases, with 15 bases between them. Germline assignment: CDR1 MNHEY and CDR2 SMNVEV (reference sequence). CDR3 length: 15 amino acids. CDR3 sequence reads: CASSFSPPLYYEQYF. DNA for the CDR3: TGTGCCAGCAGTTTCTCACCTCCTCTCTACTACGAGCAGTACTTC.

The chain uses TRBV19 and TRBJ2-7, with D possibly TRBD1 on 5 matching bases. The CDR3 sequence is 14 residues long. In germline, CDR1 is LNHDA, CDR2 SQIVND (reference sequence). Trimming took 0 bases from V and 3 from J, leaving 9 bases between them. The CDR3: CASSIDHRSYEQYF. The CDR3, as DNA: TGTGCCAGTAGTATAGATCACAGGAGCTACGAGCAGTACTTC.

CDR3 bases: TGTGCCAGCAGCCCCTCGCTTGGGGGTGAGCAGTTCTTC. Amino acid sequence: CASSPSLGGEQFF. The genes are TRBV7-3 and TRBJ2-1; either TRBD1 or TRBD2 may supply D (5 bases each). The germline V gene encodes CDR1 SGHTA and CDR2 FQGTGA. V was pared by 5 bases and J by 9 bases, with 14 bases between. The CDR3 covers 13 residues. The full variable domain, its missing parts supplied by reference TRBV7-3 and TRBJ2-1, is GAGVSQTPSNKVTEKGKYVELRCDPISGHTALYWYRQSLGQGPEFLIYFQGTGAADDSGLPNDRFFAVRPEGSVSTLKIQRTERGDSAVYLCASSPSLGGEQFFGPGTRLTVL.